The 10 T cell receptor beta chains listed next were all sequenced from one sample in a study of shared clonotypes between healthy human individuals. Naive CD8 cells, CD45RO-negative and positively selected for CCR7, excluded terminally differentiated effector memory CD45RA+ cells. Profiled with immunoSEQ multiplex PCR; TCRdb holds only in-frame clones, not every one. The table lists roughly 2,000,000 clones, 85% to 95% of them singletons. Specimen: naive CD8+ T cells from PBMCs. These TCRs come from a man between 18 and 35 years old in good health. Some clones in this sample may be carry-over from other donors' samples.

This clone has just one count. V is TRBV9 and J is TRBJ2-1; maybe TRBD1 (6 bases). The CDR3 is made up of 15 amino acids. The germline V gene has CDR1 SGDLS and CDR2 YYNGEE. V lost 4 bases and J lost 7, with 18 bases in between. DNA for the CDR3: TGTGCCAGCAGCTCTGGTGGGGGCAGGATAAATGAGCAGTTCTTC. This translates into CASSSGGGRINEQFF.

V is TRBV27 and J is TRBJ1-5; 7 nucleotides line up with TRBD1. The CDR3 loop spans 14 amino acids. Looked up from germline, CDR1 is MNHEY and CDR2 is SMNVEV (reference sequence). V shed 3 bases, J shed 6 bases, and the junction held 5 bases outside the gene matches. The CDR3 region has the DNA TGTGCCAGCAGTTTCACAGGGGAGGTTCAGCCCCAGCATTTT. It translates to CASSFTGEVQPQHF.

CDR3 DNA: TGCGCCAGCAGCCAAGATCCGTTTCTAGCGGAAAACTACAATGAGCAGTTCTTC. It codes for CASSQDPFLAENYNEQFF. J is TRBJ2-1 and V is TRBV4-1; 7 bases are a match to TRBD2. The J segment lost 3 bases and the V segment lost 0 bases, leaving 11 bases of the junction unmatched. The CDR3 contains 18 residues. Germline assignment: CDR1 MGHRA and CDR2 YSYEKL.

The chain has TRBV6-5 and TRBJ2-5; 8 positions match TRBD2. The V gene's germline CDR1 is MNHEY and CDR2 SVGAGI. Unmatched junction bases numbered 5, after V lost 6 bases and J lost 5 bases. This CDR3 region has 13 residues. CDR3 loop: CASRLSGMETQYF. The DNA of the CDR3 is TGTGCCAGCAGACTTAGCGGGATGGAGACCCAGTACTTC.

The chain's CDR3 is CASSTRQGEEKLFF. DNA for the CDR3: TGCGCCAGCAGCACACGACAGGGGGAGGAAAAACTGTTTTTT. V usage is TRBV5-1 and J usage is TRBJ1-4; TRBD1 agrees at 9 bases. Unmatched junction bases numbered 6, after V lost 4 bases and J lost 8 bases. The CDR3 sequence is 14 residues long. The germline CDR1 and CDR2 sequences are SGHRS and YFSETQ.

This chain joins TRBV27 and TRBJ2-5; the match to TRBD1 covers 9 bases. This CDR3 is built from 18 residues. V dropped 6 bases and J dropped 4; count of bases not matched to a gene: 18. Germline values: CDR1 MNHEY, CDR2 SMNVEV (reference sequence). The chain's CDR3 is CASRYYRGPGAKGETQYF. The DNA of the CDR3 is TGTGCCAGCAGGTACTACAGGGGGCCCGGGGCTAAGGGAGAGACCCAGTACTTC.

The chain combines TRBV7-9 with TRBJ2-4; the match to TRBD2 covers 8 bases. The germline V gene encodes CDR1 SEHNR and CDR2 FQNEAQ (reference sequence). The V gene end was trimmed by 5 bases and the J gene end by 7 bases; junction bases not matched to a gene: 10. This CDR3 has 15 residues. The CDR3 here is CASSPRGLGMNIQYF. The CDR3 DNA sequence: TGTGCCAGCAGCCCAAGGGGACTAGGGATGAACATTCAGTACTTC.

The chain combines TRBV4-3 with TRBJ1-2, with 7 bases identical to TRBD1. Germline V lookup: CDR1 LGHNA, CDR2 YSLEER. The CDR3 has 17 residues. V trimming: 4 bases; J trimming: 1 base; junction bases outside the gene matches: 12. The CDR3 DNA is TGCGCCAGCAGCCTTCTTCAGGGGACAGCTTTTAACTATGGCTACACCTTC. Protein product: CASSLLQGTAFNYGYTF.

This chain joins TRBV2 and TRBJ2-7; 7 bases align to TRBD1. V lost 8 bases, J lost 1 base, and 8 bases stayed unmatched. The germline V gene encodes CDR1 SNHLY and CDR2 FYNNEI. The CDR3 contains 14 residues. The chain's CDR3 is CASEAWDSSYEQYF. CDR3 coding DNA: TGTGCCAGCGAAGCGTGGGACAGTTCCTACGAGCAGTACTTC.

This clone was detected only once. This chain links TRBV28 with TRBJ2-7; 8 bases match TRBD1. Looked up from germline, CDR1 is MDHEN and CDR2 is SYDVKM. V lost 4 bases, J lost 3 bases, and 14 bases stayed unmatched. The CDR3 loop spans 17 amino acids. CDR3 sequence (DNA): TGTGCCAGCAGTTCCCGACTCCGGACAGGGCGGTTCTACGAGCAGTACTTC. Translation gives CASSSRLRTGRFYEQYF.